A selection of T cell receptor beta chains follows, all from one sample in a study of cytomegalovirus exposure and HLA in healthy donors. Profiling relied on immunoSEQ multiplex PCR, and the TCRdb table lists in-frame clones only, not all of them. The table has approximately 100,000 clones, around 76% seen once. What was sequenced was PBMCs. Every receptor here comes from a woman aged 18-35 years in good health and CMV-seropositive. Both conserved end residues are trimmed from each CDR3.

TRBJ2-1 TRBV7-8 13 ASSLWASGGNEQF
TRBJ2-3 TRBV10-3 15 AISESPGGTSTDTQY
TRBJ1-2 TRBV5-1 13 ASSLVDRGRAGYT
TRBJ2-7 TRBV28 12 ASSLGGSGYEQY
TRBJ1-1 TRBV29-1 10 TAYGGSVEAF
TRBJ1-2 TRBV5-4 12 ASSVRTGGYGYT
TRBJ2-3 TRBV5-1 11 ASSLERADTQY
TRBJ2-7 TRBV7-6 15 ASSLGAMTGRSYEQY
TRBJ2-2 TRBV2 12 ASSRRTSVGELF
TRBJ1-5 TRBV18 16 ASSPRGQGMGGNQPQH
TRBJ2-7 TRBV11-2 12 ASRRLAGAYEQY
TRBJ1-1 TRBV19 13 ASSIDPGFFTEAF
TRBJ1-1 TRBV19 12 ASLTGWEGTEAF
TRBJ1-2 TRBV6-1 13 ASSEALDRDEGYT
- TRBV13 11 ASSQGTDYEQY
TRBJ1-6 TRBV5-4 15 ASSSNLRTAVNSPLH
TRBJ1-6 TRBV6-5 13 ASTYVVGGNSPLH